Listed below are T cell receptor beta chains from one sample, sequenced in a study of metastatic and nonmetastatic thyroid tumors. TCRdb re-called the PCR reads via MiXCR. The sample gives 20,000 or so clones, approximately 26% of which show up once; around 5.8% is in the top ten. The sequenced sample consisted of blood. The receptor source for this set is a female donor with papillary thyroid cancer or a benign thyroid nodule (not recorded which). Some clones in this sample may be carry-over from other donors' samples. CDR3s include the opening cysteine and the closing phenylalanine or tryptophan. D genes are given only for firm matches. Expanded clones get a size class; other rows say once, few or many, or leave the size out.

D gene,V gene,J gene,clone size,CDR3 DNA,CDR3 protein
.,TRBV10-3,TRBJ1-6,few,TGTGCCATCAGTGATGAAGATTATAATTCGCCCCTCCACTTT,CAISDEDYNSPLHF
TRBD1,TRBV19,TRBJ2-1,.,TGTGCCAGTAGTTCAGGACAGGAAGATAATGAGCAGTTCTTC,CASSSGQEDNEQFF
TRBD1,TRBV20-1,TRBJ1-1,.,TGCAGTGCTAACCTGGGACAGGCGAACACTGAAGCTTTCTTT,CSANLGQANTEAFF
TRBD2,TRBV6-4,TRBJ2-3,hyperexpanded,TGTGCCAGCAGTGAGCGGGAGCAAGATACGCAGTATTTT,CASSEREQDTQYF
.,TRBV28,TRBJ2-2,medium-sized,TGTGCCAGCAGTTTTGGTGGGGGTCCCACCGGGGAGCTGTTTTTT,CASSFGGGPTGELFF
TRBD2,TRBV7-9,TRBJ2-1,few,TGTGCCAGCAGCTTACTTCCGGGACTAGCGGGAGGAGACAATGAGCAGTTCTTC,CASSLLPGLAGGDNEQFF
TRBD2,TRBV5-1,TRBJ2-1,medium-sized,TGCGCCAGCAGCTTGGGTCTAGCGGGAGTGGGCTACAATGAGCAGTTCTTC,CASSLGLAGVGYNEQFF
.,TRBV14,TRBJ2-2,many,TGTGCCAGCAGCGGGACTCTCGATCTGAACACCGGGGAGCTGTTTTTT,CASSGTLDLNTGELFF
.,TRBV19,TRBJ2-1,many,TGTGCCAGTAGTACCGCCGGGACATACCGAATCAGCTCCTACAATGAGCAGTTCTTC,CASSTAGTYRISSYNEQFF
TRBD1,TRBV6-5,TRBJ2-5,medium-sized,TGTGCCAGCAGTTACTCGACAGGGGGCGCGGGAGAGACCCAGTACTTC,CASSYSTGGAGETQYF
.,TRBV29-1,TRBJ2-7,few,TGCAGCGTGGCAGGGACCGAGCAGTACTTC,CSVAGTEQYF
TRBD1,TRBV27,TRBJ1-1,few,TGTGCCAGCAGGACAGGGGGGAGGCCTGAAGCTTTCTTT,CASRTGGRPEAFF
TRBD1,TRBV5-8,TRBJ2-3,many,TGTGCCAGCAGCTTGAACGAAGGGGGCGCAGATACGCAGTATTTT,CASSLNEGGADTQYF
.,TRBV20-1,TRBJ1-1,.,TGCAGTGCTAGAGAGTACAGGGTACACACTGAAGCTTTCTTT,CSAREYRVHTEAFF
TRBD1,TRBV10-1,TRBJ2-7,few,TGCGCCAGCAGTGAGTCGGGACAGGGGTATTACGAGCAGTACTTC,CASSESGQGYYEQYF
.,TRBV7-2,TRBJ2-1,.,TGTGCCAGCAGCCTACCCCTAGCCGACGGGTTTCAGTTCTTC,CASSLPLADGFQFF
.,TRBV11-2,TRBJ1-3,.,TGTGCCAGCAGCCTTCGGGGTGTGCCGGGAAACACCATATATTTT,CASSLRGVPGNTIYF
TRBD2,TRBV6-1,TRBJ2-3,medium-sized,TGTGCCAGCAACCACGGACTAGCGGGTGCGGGGGGTACGCAGTATTTT,CASNHGLAGAGGTQYF
.,TRBV2,TRBJ2-3,.,TGTGCCAGCAGTGGAGCGGGCACCAAAACAGATACGCAGTATTTT,CASSGAGTKTDTQYF
TRBD1,TRBV7-8,TRBJ2-1,.,TGTGCCAGCAGCAGAGACAGGGGGAGAGGTGAGCAGTTCTTC,CASSRDRGRGEQFF
.,TRBV7-7,TRBJ2-7,.,TGTGCTAGCAGCTCTAGCGTGACCTCCTACGAGCAGTACTTC,CASSSSVTSYEQYF
TRBD1,TRBV15,TRBJ2-5,many,TGTGCCACCAGCAGAGAGAGGGGGCCGGAGACCCAGTACTTC,CATSRERGPETQYF
TRBD2,TRBV12-3/TRBV12-4,TRBJ2-3,many,TGTGCCAGCAGTGGACTAGGGTTAGCAGATACGCAGTATTTT,CASSGLGLADTQYF
.,TRBV25-1,TRBJ2-5,many,TGTGCCAGCAGTGAAGGGGCGGGGAAAGAGACCCAGTACTTC,CASSEGAGKETQYF
.,TRBV7-3,TRBJ2-3,many,TGTGCCAGCAGTAGACTCGGTGGCACAGATACGCAGTATTTT,CASSRLGGTDTQYF
.,TRBV27,TRBJ2-2,.,TGTGCCAGCAGTTTAAGCCTCTACGGTTACACCGGGGAGCTGTTTTTT,CASSLSLYGYTGELFF
.,TRBV28,TRBJ2-7,.,TGTGCCAGCAGTTGGGCTGCCTACGAGCAGTACTTC,CASSWAAYEQYF
.,TRBV7-2,TRBJ1-2,medium-sized,TGTGCCAGCAGTAACAGGCAGGGCCGTTATGGCTACACCTTC,CASSNRQGRYGYTF
TRBD1,TRBV20-1,TRBJ1-1,.,TGCAGTGCTAGAGGGGGACAGGGGTACACCGAAGCTTTCTTT,CSARGGQGYTEAFF
TRBD2,TRBV11-1,TRBJ2-3,once,TGTGCCAGCAGCTTAACTAGCGGGATTACAGATACGCAGTATTTT,CASSLTSGITDTQYF
.,TRBV7-2,TRBJ2-7,.,TGTGCCAGCAGCTTATTGGGGGCCTCCTACGAGCAGTACTTC,CASSLLGASYEQYF
TRBD2,TRBV19,TRBJ2-1,many,TGTGCCAGTAGTGGACTAGCGGGAGGGTACAATGAGCAGTTCTTC,CASSGLAGGYNEQFF
.,TRBV6-2/TRBV6-3,TRBJ2-3,few,TGTGCCAGCAGTTACTCGAGTCTAGCCCTAACAGATACGCAGTATTTT,CASSYSSLALTDTQYF
.,TRBV6-2/TRBV6-3,TRBJ1-2,.,TGTGCCAGCAGTTATTCGGGGGGCTATGGCTACACCTTC,CASSYSGGYGYTF
.,TRBV20-1,TRBJ2-1,.,TGCAGTGCTCTGACAGACAAGAGGGGAAATGAGCAGTTCTTC,CSALTDKRGNEQFF
TRBD2,TRBV20-1,TRBJ2-7,many,TGCAGTGCTAGAGTACCTAGCGGGAGGCCCTACGAGCAGTACTTC,CSARVPSGRPYEQYF
TRBD2,TRBV24-1,TRBJ2-3,.,TGTGCCACCGGGGAAGCGGGATTGTCAGATACGCAGTATTTT,CATGEAGLSDTQYF